These T cell receptor beta chains were read from a single sample in a study of blood T cell repertoires in COVID-19. Repertoires were generated with immunoSEQ multiplex PCR, while TCRdb's copy carries only in-frame clones and drops some. The sample contains roughly 93,000 clones, over 70% of which appear only once. The sample comprised peripheral blood. The receptors shown here come from a human donor in a cohort sampled during active COVID-19. CDR3s include the opening cysteine and the closing phenylalanine or tryptophan. The order of the fields is CDR3 protein, CDR3 DNA, D gene, CDR3 length, clone size, V gene, J gene. The D gene is left open where the match is weak. Expanded clones get a size class; other rows say once, few or many, or leave the size out.

CDR3: CASSLSTSGTHSYNEQFF; DNA: TGTGCCAGCAGTTTATCTACTAGCGGGACTCACTCCTACAATGAGCAGTTCTTC; D: TRBD2; length: 18; size: -; V: TRBV27; J: TRBJ2-1
CDR3: CASSPGTITDTQYF; DNA: TGTGCCAGCAGCCCCGGGACAATCACAGATACGCAGTATTTT; D: -; length: 14; size: -; V: TRBV11-1; J: TRBJ2-3
CDR3: CASSSLNLGTANSMNTEAFF; DNA: TGTGCCAGCAGTTCCCTGAATTTGGGGACAGCAAACTCCATGAACACTGAAGCTTTCTTT; D: TRBD1; length: 20; size: -; V: TRBV28; J: TRBJ1-1
CDR3: CASSYDRAQETQYF; DNA: TGTGCCAGCAGTTACGACAGGGCCCAAGAGACCCAGTACTTC; D: TRBD1; length: 14; size: -; V: TRBV6-5; J: TRBJ2-5
CDR3: CASSLALDQETQYF; DNA: TGTGCCAGCAGCTTGGCCCTTGACCAAGAGACCCAGTACTTC; D: -; length: 14; size: -; V: TRBV5-4; J: TRBJ2-5
CDR3: CASSFGGNQETQYF; DNA: TGCGCCAGCAGCTTTGGCGGTAACCAAGAGACCCAGTACTTC; D: -; length: 14; size: -; V: TRBV5-1; J: TRBJ2-5
CDR3: CATRVQDTNTGELFF; DNA: TGTGCCACCCGGGTGCAGGACACGAACACCGGGGAGCTGTTTTTT; D: -; length: 15; size: -; V: TRBV6-5; J: TRBJ2-2
CDR3: CASSLRTSGRDWELFF; DNA: TGTGCCAGCAGCCTCCGGACTAGCGGGAGGGATTGGGAGCTGTTTTTT; D: TRBD2; length: 16; size: few; V: TRBV11-1; J: TRBJ2-2
CDR3: CSVDGVGTEAFF; DNA: TGCAGCGTTGACGGGGTGGGCACTGAAGCTTTCTTT; D: -; length: 12; size: -; V: TRBV29-1; J: TRBJ1-1
CDR3: CASSLSPSGGEYTDTQYF; DNA: TGTGCCAGCAGTTTGTCTCCTAGCGGGGGGGAGTACACAGATACGCAGTATTTT; D: TRBD2; length: 18; size: -; V: TRBV28; J: TRBJ2-3
CDR3: CASSLGQGGTEAFF; DNA: TGTGCCAGCAGCCTGGGACAGGGAGGGACTGAAGCTTTCTTT; D: TRBD1; length: 14; size: -; V: TRBV3-1/TRBV3-2; J: TRBJ1-1
CDR3: CASSLDGTGATISYEQYF; DNA: TGTGCCAGCAGCTTAGACGGGACAGGGGCGACCATCTCCTACGAGCAGTACTTC; D: TRBD1; length: 18; size: -; V: TRBV11-3; J: TRBJ2-7
CDR3: CAISEPPGGWPQHF; DNA: TGTGCCATCAGTGAGCCCCCAGGTGGGTGGCCCCAGCATTTT; D: -; length: 14; size: -; V: TRBV10-3; J: TRBJ1-5
CDR3: CASSIGADAGGYTF; DNA: TGTGCCAGTAGTATAGGGGCAGATGCTGGTGGCTACACCTTC; D: -; length: 14; size: -; V: TRBV19; J: TRBJ1-2
CDR3: CASSRNRGAPNEQFF; DNA: TGTGCCAGCAGCCGAAACAGGGGAGCCCCCAATGAGCAGTTCTTC; D: TRBD1; length: 15; size: -; V: TRBV28; J: TRBJ2-1
CDR3: CASSSGTTSGSYEQYF; DNA: TGTGCCAGCAGTTCCGGAACTACTAGCGGGAGCTACGAGCAGTACTTC; D: TRBD2; length: 16; size: few; V: TRBV28; J: TRBJ2-7
CDR3: CASSLIQTTGELFF; DNA: TGTGCCAGCAGCTTAATACAGACCACCGGGGAGCTGTTTTTT; D: -; length: 14; size: -; V: TRBV7-9; J: TRBJ2-2
CDR3: CASRRPEEEFWEQFF; DNA: TGTGCAAGTCGTCGCCCCGAGGAGGAGTTTTGGGAGCAGTTCTTC; D: -; length: 15; size: -; V: TRBV12-2; J: TRBJ2-1
CDR3: CASSTSWGGPNEQFF; DNA: TGTGCCAGCAGTACTTCATGGGGAGGGCCAAATGAGCAGTTCTTC; D: TRBD2; length: 15; size: -; V: TRBV6-5; J: TRBJ2-1
CDR3: CASSGQGRGEAFF; DNA: TGTGCCAGTAGTGGACAGGGGAGGGGTGAAGCTTTCTTT; D: TRBD1; length: 13; size: once; V: TRBV19; J: TRBJ1-1
CDR3: CASSLLGRDGYTF; DNA: TGTGCCAGCAGTTTATTGGGGAGGGATGGCTACACCTTC; D: -; length: 13; size: -; V: TRBV27; J: TRBJ1-2
CDR3: CASSEMGQGMSPNYGYTF; DNA: TGTGCCAGCAGTGAGATGGGACAGGGCATGTCCCCTAACTATGGCTACACCTTC; D: TRBD1; length: 18; size: -; V: TRBV2; J: TRBJ1-2
CDR3: CASSSGQTPRDEQYF; DNA: TGTGCCAGCAGCTCTGGACAGACCCCAAGGGACGAGCAGTACTTC; D: -; length: 15; size: -; V: TRBV28; J: TRBJ2-7
CDR3: CASFGVNTEAFF; DNA: TGTGCCAGCTTCGGGGTGAACACTGAAGCTTTCTTT; D: -; length: 12; size: -; V: TRBV5-6; J: TRBJ1-1
CDR3: CASSPRVAGDHEQYF; DNA: TGTGCCAGCTCACCACGGGTAGCGGGAGACCACGAGCAGTACTTC; D: TRBD2; length: 15; size: -; V: TRBV18; J: TRBJ2-7
CDR3: CASSEEGTGAYEQYF; DNA: TGTGCCAGCAGTGAAGAAGGGACAGGGGCCTACGAGCAGTACTTC; D: TRBD1; length: 15; size: -; V: TRBV2; J: TRBJ2-7
CDR3: CASRLRAEDTEAFF; DNA: TGTGCCAGCAGACTGAGGGCGGAGGACACTGAAGCTTTCTTT; D: -; length: 14; size: -; V: TRBV28; J: TRBJ1-1
CDR3: CASSPRGLASGYTGELFF; DNA: TGCGCCAGCAGCCCCAGGGGGCTCGCTAGCGGATACACCGGGGAGCTGTTTTTT; D: -; length: 18; size: few; V: TRBV5-1; J: TRBJ2-2
CDR3: CASSILVPGGSEKLFF; DNA: TGTGCCAGTAGTATCCTGGTGCCAGGGGGGAGTGAAAAACTGTTTTTT; D: TRBD1; length: 16; size: -; V: TRBV19; J: TRBJ1-4
CDR3: CASRQGTGVNEQFF; DNA: TGTGCCAGTCGTCAGGGGACAGGAGTCAATGAGCAGTTCTTC; D: TRBD1; length: 14; size: -; V: TRBV6-5; J: TRBJ2-1
CDR3: CASSSGYIQYF; DNA: TGTGCCAGCAGTTCGGGTTACATTCAGTACTTC; D: -; length: 11; size: -; V: TRBV5-6; J: TRBJ2-4
CDR3: CASSEYVGNQPQHF; DNA: TGTGCCAGCAGTGAATATGTCGGGAATCAGCCCCAGCATTTT; D: -; length: 14; size: -; V: TRBV6-1; J: TRBJ1-5
CDR3: CASSEGWGGTEAFF; DNA: TGTGCCAGCAGTGAAGGGTGGGGGGGCACTGAAGCTTTCTTT; D: -; length: 14; size: -; V: TRBV6-1; J: TRBJ1-1
CDR3: CASSHRDSSGYTF; DNA: TGTGCCAGCAGCCACCGGGACTCGAGTGGCTACACCTTC; D: -; length: 13; size: few; V: TRBV3-1/TRBV3-2; J: TRBJ1-2
CDR3: CASSLAPREAGDTQYF; DNA: TGTGCCAGCAGCTTAGCACCGCGGGAGGCGGGGGATACGCAGTATTTT; D: TRBD2; length: 16; size: -; V: TRBV11-2; J: TRBJ2-3
CDR3: CASSFPGGNYGYTF; DNA: TGTGCCAGCAGTTTCCCAGGGGGGAACTATGGCTACACCTTC; D: TRBD1; length: 14; size: -; V: TRBV28; J: TRBJ1-2
CDR3: CASSFSRGPGHWDQPQHF; DNA: TGTGCCAGCAGCTTCTCCAGGGGACCGGGACACTGGGATCAGCCCCAGCATTTT; D: -; length: 18; size: -; V: TRBV5-6; J: TRBJ1-5
CDR3: CASSVGAGQRTETQYF; DNA: TGTGCCAGCAGCGTAGGGGCGGGACAGAGGACAGAGACCCAGTACTTC; D: -; length: 16; size: -; V: TRBV9; J: TRBJ2-5
CDR3: CATTGGGPTEKLFF; DNA: TGTGCCACCACGGGAGGGGGCCCGACCGAAAAACTGTTTTTT; D: TRBD1; length: 14; size: few; V: TRBV6-5; J: TRBJ1-4
CDR3: CASSHGSFPDEQYF; DNA: TGTGCCAGCAGTCACGGGTCTTTCCCTGACGAGCAGTACTTC; D: -; length: 14; size: -; V: TRBV28; J: TRBJ2-7
CDR3: CASSLGLASGRTDTQYF; DNA: TGCGCCAGCAGCTTGGGACTGGCTAGCGGGAGGACAGATACGCAGTATTTT; D: TRBD2; length: 17; size: -; V: TRBV5-1; J: TRBJ2-3
CDR3: CASRLYLWEGWNQPQHF; DNA: TGTGCAAGTCGCTTATATCTTTGGGAGGGGTGGAATCAGCCCCAGCATTTT; D: -; length: 17; size: -; V: TRBV12-2; J: TRBJ1-5
CDR3: CATSGHRGNTEAFF; DNA: TGTGCCACCAGCGGCCACAGGGGGAACACTGAAGCTTTCTTT; D: TRBD1; length: 14; size: -; V: TRBV15; J: TRBJ1-1